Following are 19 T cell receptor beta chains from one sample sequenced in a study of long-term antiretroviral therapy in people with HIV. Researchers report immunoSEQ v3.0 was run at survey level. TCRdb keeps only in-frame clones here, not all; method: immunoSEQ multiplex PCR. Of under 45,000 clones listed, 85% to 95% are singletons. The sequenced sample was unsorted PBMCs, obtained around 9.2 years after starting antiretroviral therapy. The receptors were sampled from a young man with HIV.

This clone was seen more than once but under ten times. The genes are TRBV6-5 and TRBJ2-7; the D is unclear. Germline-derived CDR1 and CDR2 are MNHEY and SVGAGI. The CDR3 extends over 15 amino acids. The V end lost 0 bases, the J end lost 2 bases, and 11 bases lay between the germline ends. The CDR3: CASSYSNTVTYEQYF. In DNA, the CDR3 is TGTGCCAGCAGTTACTCGAATACAGTAACCTACGAGCAGTACTTC.

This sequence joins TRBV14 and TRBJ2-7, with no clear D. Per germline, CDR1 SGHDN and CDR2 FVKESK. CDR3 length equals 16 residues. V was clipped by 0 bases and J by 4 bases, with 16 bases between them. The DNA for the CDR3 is TGTGCCAGCAGCCAAGAACCGGGCCAAGGATTATACGAGCAGTACTTC. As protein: CASSQEPGQGLYEQYF.

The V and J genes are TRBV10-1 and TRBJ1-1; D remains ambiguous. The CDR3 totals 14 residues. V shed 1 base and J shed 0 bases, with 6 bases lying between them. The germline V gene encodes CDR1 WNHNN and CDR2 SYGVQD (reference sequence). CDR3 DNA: TGCGCCAGCAGTGAGTACGGAATGAACACTGAAGCTTTCTTT. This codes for CASSEYGMNTEAFF.

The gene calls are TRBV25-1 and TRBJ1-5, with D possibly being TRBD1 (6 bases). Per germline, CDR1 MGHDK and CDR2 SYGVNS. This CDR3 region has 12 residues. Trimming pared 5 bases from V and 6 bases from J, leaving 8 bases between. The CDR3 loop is CASSWGLQPQHF. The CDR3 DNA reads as TGTGCCAGCAGTTGGGGGCTTCAGCCCCAGCATTTT.

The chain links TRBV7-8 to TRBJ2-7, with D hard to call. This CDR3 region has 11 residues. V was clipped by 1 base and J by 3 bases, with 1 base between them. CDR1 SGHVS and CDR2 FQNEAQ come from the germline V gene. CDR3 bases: TGTGCCAGCAGCTTAGTCTACGAGCAGTACTTC. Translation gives CASSLVYEQYF.

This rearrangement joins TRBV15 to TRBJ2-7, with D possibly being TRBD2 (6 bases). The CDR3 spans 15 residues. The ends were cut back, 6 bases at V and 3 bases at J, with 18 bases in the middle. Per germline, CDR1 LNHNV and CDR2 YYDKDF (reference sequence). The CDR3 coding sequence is TGTGCCACCAGTTACGCCTCGGCGGGGAACTACGAGCAGTACTTC. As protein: CATSYASAGNYEQYF.

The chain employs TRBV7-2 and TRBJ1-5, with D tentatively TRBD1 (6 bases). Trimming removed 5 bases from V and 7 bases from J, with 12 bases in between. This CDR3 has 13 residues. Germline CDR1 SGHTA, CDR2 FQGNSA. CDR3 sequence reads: CASSGTGTQPQHF. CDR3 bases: TGTGCCAGCAGCGGCACAGGGACACAGCCCCAGCATTTT.

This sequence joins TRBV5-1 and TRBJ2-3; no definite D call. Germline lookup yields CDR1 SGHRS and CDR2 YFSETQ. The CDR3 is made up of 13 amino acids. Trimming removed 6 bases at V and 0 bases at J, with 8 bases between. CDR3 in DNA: TGCGCCAGCACCGTCGCTAGCACAGATACGCAGTATTTT. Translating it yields CASTVASTDTQYF. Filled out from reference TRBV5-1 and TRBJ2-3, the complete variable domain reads KAGVTQTPRYLIKTRGQQVTLSCSPISGHRSVSWYQQTPGQGLQFLFEYFSETQRNKGNFPGRFSGRQFSNSRSEMNVSTLELGDSALYLCASTVASTDTQYFGPGTRLTVL.

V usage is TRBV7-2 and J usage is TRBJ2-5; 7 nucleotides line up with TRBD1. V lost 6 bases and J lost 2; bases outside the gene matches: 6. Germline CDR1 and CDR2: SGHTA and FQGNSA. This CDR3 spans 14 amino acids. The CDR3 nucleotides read TGTGCCAGCAGAAAAGGGGGACAGCAAGAGACCCAGTACTTC. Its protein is CASRKGGQQETQYF.

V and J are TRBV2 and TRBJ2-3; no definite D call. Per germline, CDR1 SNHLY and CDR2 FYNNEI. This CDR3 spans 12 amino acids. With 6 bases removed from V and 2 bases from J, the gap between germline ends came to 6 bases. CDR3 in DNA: TGTGCCAGCAGGGGGTACACAGATACGCAGTATTTT. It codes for CASRGYTDTQYF.

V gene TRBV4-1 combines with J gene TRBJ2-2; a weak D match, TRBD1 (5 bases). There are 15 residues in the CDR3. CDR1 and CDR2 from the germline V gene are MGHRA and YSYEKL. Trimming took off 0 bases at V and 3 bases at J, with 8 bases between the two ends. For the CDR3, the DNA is TGCGCCAGCAGCCAAGACAGGGAAGACACCGGGGAGCTGTTTTTT. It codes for CASSQDREDTGELFF.

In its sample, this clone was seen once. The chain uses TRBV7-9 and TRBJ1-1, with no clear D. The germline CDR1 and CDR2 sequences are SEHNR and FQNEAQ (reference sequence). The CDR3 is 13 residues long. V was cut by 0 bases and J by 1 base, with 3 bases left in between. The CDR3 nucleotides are TGTGCCAGCAGCTTAGCTAGGAACACTGAAGCTTTCTTT. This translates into CASSLARNTEAFF. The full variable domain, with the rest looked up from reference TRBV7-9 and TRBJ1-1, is DTGVSQNPRHKITKRGQNVTFRCDPISEHNRLYWYRQTLGQGPEFLTYFQNEAQLEKSRLLSDRFSAERPKGSFSTLEIQRTEQGDSAMYLCASSLARNTEAFFGQGTRLTVV.

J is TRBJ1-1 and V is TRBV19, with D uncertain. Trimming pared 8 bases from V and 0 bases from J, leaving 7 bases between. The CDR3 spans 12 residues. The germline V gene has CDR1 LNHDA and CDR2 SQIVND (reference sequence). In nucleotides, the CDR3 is TGTGCCAGTGTCCATGTGAACACTGAAGCTTTCTTT. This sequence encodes CASVHVNTEAFF.

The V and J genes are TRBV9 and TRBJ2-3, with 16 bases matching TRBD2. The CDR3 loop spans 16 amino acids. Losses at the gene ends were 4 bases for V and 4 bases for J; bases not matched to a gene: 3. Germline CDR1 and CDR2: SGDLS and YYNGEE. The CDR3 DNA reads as TGTGCCAGCAGCACGGGGACTAGCGGGGGGGCAGATACGCAGTATTTT. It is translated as CASSTGTSGGADTQYF. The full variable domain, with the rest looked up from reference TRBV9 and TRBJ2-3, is DSGVTQTPKHLITATGQRVTLRCSPRSGDLSVYWYQQSLDQGLQFLIQYYNGEERAKGNILERFSAQQFPDLHSELNLSSLELGDSALYFCASSTGTSGGADTQYFGPGTRLTVL.

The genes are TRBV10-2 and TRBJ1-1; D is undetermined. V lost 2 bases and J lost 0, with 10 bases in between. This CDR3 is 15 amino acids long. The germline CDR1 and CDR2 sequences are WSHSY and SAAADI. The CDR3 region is CASSELKPVNTEAFF. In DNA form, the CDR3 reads TGCGCCAGCAGTGAGCTGAAACCAGTGAACACTGAAGCTTTCTTT.

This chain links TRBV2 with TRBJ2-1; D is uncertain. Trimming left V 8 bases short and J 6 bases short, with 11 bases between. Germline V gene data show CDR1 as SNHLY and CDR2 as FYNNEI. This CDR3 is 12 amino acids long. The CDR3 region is CASFLRSNEQFF. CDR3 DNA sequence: TGTGCCAGCTTCTTACGGAGCAATGAGCAGTTCTTC.

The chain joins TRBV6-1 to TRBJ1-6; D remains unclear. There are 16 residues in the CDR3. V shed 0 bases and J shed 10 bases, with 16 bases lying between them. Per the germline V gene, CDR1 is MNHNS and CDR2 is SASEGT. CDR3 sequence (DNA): TGTGCCAGCAGTGAAGCGTCGGCAATTAGATTCTCACCCCTCCACTTT. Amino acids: CASSEASAIRFSPLHF.

CDR3 nucleotide sequence: TGTGCCAGCAGCAGACAGATTACTAACTATGGCTACACCTTC. Protein product: CASSRQITNYGYTF. The rearrangement joins TRBV21-1 to TRBJ1-2; whether TRBD1, the table's D call, matches the DNA was not checked. TRBV21-1 is a documented pseudogene. This CDR3 region has 14 residues.

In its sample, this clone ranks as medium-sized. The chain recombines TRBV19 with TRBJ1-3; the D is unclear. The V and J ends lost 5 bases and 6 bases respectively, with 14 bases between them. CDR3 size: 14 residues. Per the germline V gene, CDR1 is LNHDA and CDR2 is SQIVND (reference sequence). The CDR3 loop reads CASSPPGLENTIYF. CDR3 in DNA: TGTGCCAGTAGTCCCCCCGGACTGGAAAACACCATATATTTT.